This passage covers 7 T cell receptor beta chains from one sample sequenced in a study of cytomegalovirus exposure and HLA in healthy donors. The study ran its PCR with 60 Vbeta and 13 Jbeta primers. Profiling relied on immunoSEQ multiplex PCR, and the TCRdb table lists in-frame clones only, not all of them. Among under 100,000 clones listed, approximately 83% were seen once. Input material: PBMCs. These receptors were obtained from a man between 35 and 55 years old in good health and CMV-seronegative.

The V and J genes are TRBV29-1 and TRBJ1-2; D is possibly TRBD1 (5 bases). The germline V gene has CDR1 SQVTM and CDR2 ANQGSEA. The CDR3 sequence is 11 residues long. Trimming stripped 8 bases from V and 7 bases from J, with 14 bases between. The DNA of the CDR3 is TGCAGCCTGGGTCTTGGGGCTGGCTACACCTTC. It encodes CSLGLGAGYTF.

The V gene is TRBV7-9, the J gene TRBJ2-7; possible D gene TRBD1, 6 bases. Germline CDR1 is SEHNR and CDR2 is FQNEAQ (reference sequence). The CDR3 extends over 16 amino acids. V was clipped by 4 bases and J by 2 bases, with 18 bases between them. CDR3 DNA: TGTGCCAGCAGCTCACGGGCTTGGGACACTCCCTACGAGCAGTACTTC. Its protein product is CASSSRAWDTPYEQYF.

This clone has only one observation. The CDR3 sequence is CASARAYEQYF. Here the CDR3 DNA reads TGTGCCAGCGCCAGGGCCTACGAGCAGTACTTC. This chain joins TRBV6-5 and TRBJ2-7, with a weak D call TRBD1 (5 bases). Trimming took 8 bases from V and 2 from J, leaving 7 bases between them. CDR1 is MNHEY, CDR2 SVGAGI, per germline. The CDR3 loop spans 11 amino acids.

This clone was seen only once. J is TRBJ2-7 and V is TRBV5-4; 7 bases map to TRBD1. The germline V gene has CDR1 SGHNT and CDR2 YYREEE (reference sequence). The CDR3 has 14 residues. The J segment lost 2 bases and the V segment lost 5 bases, leaving 7 bases of the junction unmatched. CDR3 in amino acids: CASRNRDRTYEQYF. In nucleotides, the CDR3 is TGTGCCAGCAGGAACCGGGACAGAACCTACGAGCAGTACTTC.

The V and J genes are TRBV6-5 and TRBJ2-2; no clear D. The ends were cut back, 10 bases at V and 6 bases at J, with 12 bases in the middle. CDR3 length: 12 residues. Germline CDR1 reads MNHEY; CDR2 reads SVGAGI. The CDR3 sequence is CAILTPSGELFF. Written as DNA, the CDR3 is TGTGCCATCCTAACTCCCTCCGGGGAGCTGTTTTTT.

The chain combines TRBV25-1 with TRBJ1-1; 8 bases align to TRBD1. This CDR3 spans 15 amino acids. Looked up from germline, CDR1 is MGHDK and CDR2 is SYGVNS. The V gene end was trimmed by 3 bases and the J gene end by 4 bases; junction bases not matched to a gene: 7. The CDR3 nucleotides are TGTGCCAGCAGTGATATTGGGCAGGGGGCCACTGAAGCTTTCTTT. This translates into CASSDIGQGATEAFF.

The DNA for the CDR3 is TGTGCCAGCAGCTTAAGTGCGGGGCCCATCTACGAGCAGTACTTC. This gives the protein CASSLSAGPIYEQYF. The genes are TRBV7-9 and TRBJ2-7; D may be TRBD2 (6 bases). Trimming stripped 2 bases from V and 3 bases from J, with 14 bases between. The CDR3 is 15 amino acids. CDR1 and CDR2 from the germline V gene are SEHNR and FQNEAQ (reference sequence).